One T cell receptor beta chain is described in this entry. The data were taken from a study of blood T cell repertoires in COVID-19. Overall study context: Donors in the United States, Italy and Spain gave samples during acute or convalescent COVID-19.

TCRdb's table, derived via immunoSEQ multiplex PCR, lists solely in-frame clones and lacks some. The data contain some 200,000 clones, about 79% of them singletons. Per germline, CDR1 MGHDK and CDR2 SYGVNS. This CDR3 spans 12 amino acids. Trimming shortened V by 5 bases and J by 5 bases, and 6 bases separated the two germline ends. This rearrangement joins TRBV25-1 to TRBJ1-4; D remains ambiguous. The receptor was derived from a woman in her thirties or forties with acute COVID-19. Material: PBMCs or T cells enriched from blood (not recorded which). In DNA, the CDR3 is TGTGCCAGCAGTCGGGTAAATGAAAAACTGTTTTTT. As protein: CASSRVNEKLFF.